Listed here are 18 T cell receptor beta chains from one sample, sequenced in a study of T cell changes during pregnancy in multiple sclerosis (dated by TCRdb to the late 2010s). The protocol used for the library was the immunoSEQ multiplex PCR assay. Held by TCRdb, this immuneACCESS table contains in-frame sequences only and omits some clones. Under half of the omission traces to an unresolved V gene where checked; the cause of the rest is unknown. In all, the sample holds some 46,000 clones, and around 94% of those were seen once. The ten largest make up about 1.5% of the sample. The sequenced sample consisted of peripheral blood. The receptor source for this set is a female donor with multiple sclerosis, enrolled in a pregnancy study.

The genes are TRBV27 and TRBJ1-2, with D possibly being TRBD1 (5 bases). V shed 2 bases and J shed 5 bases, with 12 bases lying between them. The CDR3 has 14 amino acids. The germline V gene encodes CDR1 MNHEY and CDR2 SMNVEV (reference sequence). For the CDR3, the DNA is TGTGCCAGCAGTTTACGGGGCAGCTGGTATGGCTACACCTTC. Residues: CASSLRGSWYGYTF.

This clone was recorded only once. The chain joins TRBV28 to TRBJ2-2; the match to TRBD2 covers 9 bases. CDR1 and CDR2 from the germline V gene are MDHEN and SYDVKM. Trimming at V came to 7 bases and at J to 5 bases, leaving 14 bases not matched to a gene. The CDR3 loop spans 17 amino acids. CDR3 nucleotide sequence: TGTGCCAGCACCACTCGCCTGGGGGCGGGAGGGACCGGGGAGCTGTTTTTT. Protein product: CASTTRLGAGGTGELFF.

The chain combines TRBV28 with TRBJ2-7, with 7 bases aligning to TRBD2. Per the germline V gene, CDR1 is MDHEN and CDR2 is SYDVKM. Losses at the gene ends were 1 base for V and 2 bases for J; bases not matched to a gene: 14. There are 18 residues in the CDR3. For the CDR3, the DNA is TGTGCCAGCAGTTTATTTGCGTCGGGGGAGGGCGGGACCTACGAGCAGTACTTC. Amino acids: CASSLFASGEGGTYEQYF. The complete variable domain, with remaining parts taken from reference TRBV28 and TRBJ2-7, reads DVKVTQSSRYLVKRTGEKVFLECVQDMDHENMFWYRQDPGLGLRLIYFSYDVKMKEKGDIPEGYSVSREKKERFSLILESASTNQTSMYLCASSLFASGEGGTYEQYFGPGTRLTVT.

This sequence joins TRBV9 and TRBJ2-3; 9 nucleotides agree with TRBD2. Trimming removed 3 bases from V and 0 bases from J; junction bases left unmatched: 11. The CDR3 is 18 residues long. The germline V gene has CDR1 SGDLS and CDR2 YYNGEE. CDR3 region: CASSGGLAQASSTDTQYF. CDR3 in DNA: TGTGCCAGCAGCGGAGGACTAGCGCAGGCCTCTAGCACAGATACGCAGTATTTT.

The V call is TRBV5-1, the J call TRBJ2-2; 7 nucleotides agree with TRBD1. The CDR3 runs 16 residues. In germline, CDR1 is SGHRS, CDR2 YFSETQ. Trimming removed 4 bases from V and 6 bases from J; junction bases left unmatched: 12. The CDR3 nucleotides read TGCGCCAGCAGCCCGGGACAGTGGGTTTGGGCCGGGGAGCTGTTTTTT. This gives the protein CASSPGQWVWAGELFF.

The CDR3 DNA is TGTGCCAGCAGGGGACAGGGTTCTGACACCGGGGAGCTGTTTTTT. Its translation: CASRGQGSDTGELFF. This chain links TRBV2 with TRBJ2-2; 9 bases are a match to TRBD1. Germline CDR1 is SNHLY and CDR2 is FYNNEI. The CDR3 has 15 amino acids. The V and J ends lost 6 bases and 3 bases, in that order; junction bases with no gene match: 5. The full variable domain, rest sourced from reference TRBV2 and TRBJ2-2, is EPEVTQTPSHQVTQMGQEVILRCVPISNHLYFYWYRQILGQKVEFLVSFYNNEISEKSEIFDDQFSVERPDGSNFTLKIRSTKLEDSAMYFCASRGQGSDTGELFFGEGSRLTVL.

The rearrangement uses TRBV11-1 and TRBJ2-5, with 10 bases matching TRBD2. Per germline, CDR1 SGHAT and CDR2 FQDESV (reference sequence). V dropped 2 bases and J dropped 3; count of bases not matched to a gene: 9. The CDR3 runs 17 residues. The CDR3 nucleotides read TGTGCCAGCAGCTTAATGGGAGCGGGAGGGCCGGAAGAGACCCAGTACTTC. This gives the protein CASSLMGAGGPEETQYF.

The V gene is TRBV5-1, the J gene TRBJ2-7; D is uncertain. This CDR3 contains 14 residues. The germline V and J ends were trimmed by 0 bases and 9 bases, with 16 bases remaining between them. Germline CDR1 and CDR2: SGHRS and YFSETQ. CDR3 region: CASSLDPSQLLQYF. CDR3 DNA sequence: TGCGCCAGCAGCTTGGACCCTTCTCAACTCCTGCAGTACTTC.

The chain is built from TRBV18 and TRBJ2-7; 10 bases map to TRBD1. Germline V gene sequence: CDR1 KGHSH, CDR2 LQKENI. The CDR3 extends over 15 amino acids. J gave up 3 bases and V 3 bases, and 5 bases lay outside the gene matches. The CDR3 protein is CASSPPGQGIYEQYF. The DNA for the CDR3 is TGTGCCAGCTCACCCCCGGGACAGGGGATCTACGAGCAGTACTTC.

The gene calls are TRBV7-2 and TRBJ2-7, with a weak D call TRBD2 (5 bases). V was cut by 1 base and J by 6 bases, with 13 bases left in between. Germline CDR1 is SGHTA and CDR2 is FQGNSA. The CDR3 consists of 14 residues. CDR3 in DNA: TGTGCCAGCAGCTTAGGAGGTAGCGTTACCGAGCAGTACTTC. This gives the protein CASSLGGSVTEQYF.

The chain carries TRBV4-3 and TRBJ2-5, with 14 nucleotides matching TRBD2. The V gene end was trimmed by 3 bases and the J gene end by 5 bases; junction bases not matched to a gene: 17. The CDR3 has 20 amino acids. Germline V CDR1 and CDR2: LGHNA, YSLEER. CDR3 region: CASSHQIGTSGSWLRETQYF. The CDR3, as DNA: TGCGCCAGCAGCCACCAAATTGGGACTAGCGGGAGTTGGTTGAGGGAGACCCAGTACTTC.

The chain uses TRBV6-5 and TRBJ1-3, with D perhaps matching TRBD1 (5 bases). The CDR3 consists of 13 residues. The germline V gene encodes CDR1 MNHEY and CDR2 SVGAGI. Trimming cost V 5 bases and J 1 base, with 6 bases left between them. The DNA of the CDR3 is TGTGCCAGCAGTCAGGGTTCTGGAAACACCATATATTTT. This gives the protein CASSQGSGNTIYF.

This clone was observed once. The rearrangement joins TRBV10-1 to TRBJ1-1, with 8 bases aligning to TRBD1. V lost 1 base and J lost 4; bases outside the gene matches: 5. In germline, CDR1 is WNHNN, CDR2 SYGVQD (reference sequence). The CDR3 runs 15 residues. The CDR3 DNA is TGCGCCAGCAGTGAGTGGCAGGGGGCAGGCACTGAAGCTTTCTTT. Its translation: CASSEWQGAGTEAFF.

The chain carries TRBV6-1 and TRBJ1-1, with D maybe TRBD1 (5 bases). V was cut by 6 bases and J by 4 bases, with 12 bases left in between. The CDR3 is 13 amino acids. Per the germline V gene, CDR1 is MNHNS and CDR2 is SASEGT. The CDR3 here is CASRESGPTEAFF. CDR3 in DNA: TGTGCCAGCAGGGAGTCAGGGCCCACTGAAGCTTTCTTT.

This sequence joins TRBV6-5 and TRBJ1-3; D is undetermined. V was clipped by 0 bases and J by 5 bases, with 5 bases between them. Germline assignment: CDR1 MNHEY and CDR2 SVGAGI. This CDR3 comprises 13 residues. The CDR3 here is CASSYSSRNTIYF. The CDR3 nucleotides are TGTGCCAGCAGTTACTCGAGTCGAAACACCATATATTTT.

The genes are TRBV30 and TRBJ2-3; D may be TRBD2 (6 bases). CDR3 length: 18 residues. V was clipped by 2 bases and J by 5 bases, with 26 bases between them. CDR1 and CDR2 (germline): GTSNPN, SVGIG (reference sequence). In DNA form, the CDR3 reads TGTGCCTGGAGTACCGATTCCCCGGGACTCGACCCCAGAGATACGCAGTATTTT. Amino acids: CAWSTDSPGLDPRDTQYF.

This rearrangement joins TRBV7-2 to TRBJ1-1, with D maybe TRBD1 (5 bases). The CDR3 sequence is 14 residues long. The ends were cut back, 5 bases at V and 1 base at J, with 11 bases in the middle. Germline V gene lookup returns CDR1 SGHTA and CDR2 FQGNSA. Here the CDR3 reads CASSGAAGNTEAFF. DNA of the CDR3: TGTGCCAGCAGCGGGGCAGCGGGGAACACTGAAGCTTTCTTT. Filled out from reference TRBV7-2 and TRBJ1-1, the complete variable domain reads GAGVSQSPSNKVTEKGKDVELRCDPISGHTALYWYRQSLGQGLEFLIYFQGNSAPDKSGLPSDRFSAERTGGSVSTLTIQRTQQEDSAVYLCASSGAAGNTEAFFGQGTRLTVV.

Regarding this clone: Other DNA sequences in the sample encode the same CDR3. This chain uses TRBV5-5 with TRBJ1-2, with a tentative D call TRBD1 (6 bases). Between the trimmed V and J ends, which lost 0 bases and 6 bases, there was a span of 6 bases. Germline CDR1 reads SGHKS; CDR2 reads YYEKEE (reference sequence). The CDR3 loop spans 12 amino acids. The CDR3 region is CASSLDRDGYTF. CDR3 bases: TGTGCCAGCAGCTTGGACAGGGATGGCTACACCTTC. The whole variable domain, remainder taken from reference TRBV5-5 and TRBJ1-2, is DAGVTQSPTHLIKTRGQQVTLRCSPISGHKSVSWYQQVLGQGPQFIFQYYEKEERGRGNFPDRFSARQFPNYSSELNVNALLLGDSALYLCASSLDRDGYTFGSGTRLTVV.